This entry describes one TCR beta chain. The specificity of this receptor is unknown. No quality values exist for individual bases; no much larger clone is one base distant. These data come from a study of blood T cell repertoires in COVID-19 (TCRdb year 2020). For the wider study: The collaborator samples originated in the United States, Italy and Spain and spanned the acute and convalescent phases of COVID-19. The samples were drawn from two sources: the first 160 participants of the ongoing ImmuneRACE study, and 1,000 to 1,500 subjects contributed by 6 global collaborators. The material from the prospective study consisted of cDNA or gDNA derived from T cells, B-cell-depleted T cells, or PBMCs. Sample metadata almost always included a de-identified subject ID, COVID-19 status, age in years and sex. Deeply sampled blood TCRbeta repertoires from subjects exposed to, actively infected with, or recovered from COVID-19 were included in the dataset. The repertoires were released in a freely available public database meant as a resource for research on the immune response to SARS-CoV-2. HLA class I and class II types, where available, came from metadata supplied by the sample provider rather than from assay-based typing. What the work shows at the level of the full study, not this receptor alone: The amount of clinical and demographic metadata varied by source and participant and was provided uncurated.

Enrolling through a virtual design, the prospective study's participants ranged in age from roughly 18 to 100 years and lived across 24 United States geographic areas. In the prospective study, cohorts were assigned on the basis of participant-reported clinical history obtained from a screening survey and a study questionnaire. For ImmuneRACE Cohort 3, a participant was defined as recovered based on two consecutive negative NP/OP PCR tests, clearance by a healthcare professional, or resolution of symptoms. In the prospective study, whole blood, serum and a nasopharyngeal or oropharyngeal swab were collected from each participant by mobile phlebotomists. Prospective study participants could optionally give additional blood draws and questionnaires over a roughly two-month period. Blood samples from the prospective study were shipped frozen or at room temperature prior to DNA extraction. TCRbeta CDR3 regions were amplified from genomic DNA by means of the immunoSEQ Assay, a bias-controlled multiplex PCR. Concerning the study's data processing: Nucleated cell counts per sample were estimated from amplification of reference gene primers within the assay. To quantify the absolute abundance of each unique TCRbeta CDR3 rearrangement, sequence reads were collapsed and filtered. For each sample, productive Simpson clonality was calculated as the square root of Simpson's diversity index across productive rearrangements. TCRdb re-hosts the immuneACCESS table, in-frame sequences only. Its copies lack some clones; in the studies checked, an unresolved V gene accounts for under half of them, and the cause for the rest is not known. That table is the source of V, J and clone size, and D and trimming were worked out from the DNA. This sample gives some 150,000 clones in total; approximately 89% of them show up just once. The top ten clones comprise around 0.77% of the sample.

Reading the germline V gene gives CDR1 WSHSY and CDR2 SAAADI. Trimming leaves V shorter by 4 bases and J shorter by 0 bases, with the junction holding 12 bases beyond the gene matches. Counted from cysteine to phenylalanine, this CDR3 has 18 amino acids. CDR3 DNA only is kept here, 54 bases in frame from base 1. The receptor chain draws on TRBV10-2 and TRBJ1-1, and 9 junction bases match TRBD1. This clonotype was sampled from a woman aged 18 to 35 who had recovered from COVID-19. The material sequenced was PBMCs or T cells enriched from blood (not recorded which). The CDR3 reads as follows: CASSAVGDRANLNTEAFF. In nucleotide form, the sequence is TGCGCCAGCAGTGCGGTGGGGGACAGGGCAAATTTGAACACTGAAGCTTTCTTT.